These 10 T cell receptor beta chains came from one sample sequenced in a study of blood T cell repertoires in COVID-19. Assay: immunoSEQ multiplex PCR; the TCRdb copy retains only in-frame clones and omits some. The data show 40,000 to 55,000 clones, 83% seen once. Sample: peripheral blood. The receptors were gathered from a man aged 40-49 years with acute or convalescent COVID-19.

The V call is TRBV11-2, the J call TRBJ1-2; weak D call: TRBD1 (5 bases). The CDR3 totals 13 residues. V was trimmed by 5 bases and J by 3 bases, leaving 10 bases between them. In germline, CDR1 is SGHAT, CDR2 FQNNGV. CDR3 nucleotides: TGTGCCAGCAGCCCACGGGGGGACTATGGCTACACCTTC. It codes for CASSPRGDYGYTF.

The rearrangement uses TRBV9 and TRBJ1-1; D not resolved. Germline assignment: CDR1 SGDLS and CDR2 YYNGEE. V was trimmed by 4 bases and J by 1 base, leaving 8 bases between them. The CDR3 runs to 13 residues. In DNA, the CDR3 is TGTGCCAGCAGCCCGCGGGGGAACACTGAAGCTTTCTTT. This translates into CASSPRGNTEAFF. Full variable domain (rest looked up from reference TRBV9 and TRBJ1-1): DSGVTQTPKHLITATGQRVTLRCSPRSGDLSVYWYQQSLDQGLQFLIQYYNGEERAKGNILERFSAQQFPDLHSELNLSSLELGDSALYFCASSPRGNTEAFFGQGTRLTVV.

This clone was counted only a few times. The rearrangement uses TRBV24-1 and TRBJ1-5; 7 bases agree with TRBD1. The CDR3 consists of 15 residues. The V and J ends lost 6 bases and 0 bases, in that order; junction bases with no gene match: 4. Per the germline V gene, CDR1 is KGHDR and CDR2 is SFDVKD. CDR3 sequence: CATSSSGGSNQPQHF. The DNA of the CDR3 is TGTGCCACCAGTTCGTCAGGGGGTAGCAATCAGCCCCAGCATTTT.

This rearrangement joins TRBV9 to TRBJ1-1, with 11 nucleotides matching TRBD1. Trimming removed 0 bases from V and 10 bases from J; junction bases left unmatched: 11. The CDR3 extends over 16 amino acids. Germline lookup yields CDR1 SGDLS and CDR2 YYNGEE. CDR3 residues: CASSVEPRTGGAGAFF. The CDR3 nucleotides are TGTGCCAGCAGCGTAGAACCGAGGACAGGGGGCGCGGGAGCTTTCTTT.

This rearrangement joins TRBV7-2 to TRBJ2-1, with TRBD2 identical over 12 bases. V lost 4 bases and J lost 9; bases outside the gene matches: 7. CDR1 is SGHTA and CDR2 is FQGNSA in the germline V gene. The CDR3 is made up of 15 amino acids. CDR3 in amino acids: CASSSASGGASEQFF. As DNA, the CDR3 is TGTGCCAGCAGCTCCGCTAGCGGGGGGGCTAGTGAGCAGTTCTTC.

CDR3 in amino acids: CASSLSNSEQYF. CDR3 coding DNA: TGTGCCAGCAGTTTATCGAACTCGGAGCAGTACTTC. The chain recombines TRBV27 with TRBJ2-7; no reliable D call. V lost 0 bases and J lost 7, with 7 bases in between. This CDR3 has 12 amino acids. Germline CDR1 and CDR2: MNHEY and SMNVEV (reference sequence).

As DNA, the CDR3 is TGTGCCAGCAGCTTCTTTGACAGGTCTGGAAACACCATATATTTT. This encodes CASSFFDRSGNTIYF. This rearrangement joins TRBV5-6 to TRBJ1-3, with D perhaps matching TRBD1 (6 bases). The CDR3 has 15 residues. The germline V gene has CDR1 SGHDT and CDR2 YYEEEE. V was clipped by 2 bases and J by 1 base, with 10 bases between them.

J is TRBJ1-6 and V is TRBV5-8; D remains ambiguous. Germline V CDR1 and CDR2: SGHTS, YDEGEE. The CDR3 totals 15 residues. V was cut by 2 bases and J by 7 bases, with 13 bases left in between. This CDR3 reads CASSFRRVQNSPLHF. The DNA for the CDR3 is TGTGCCAGCAGCTTTCGACGGGTTCAAAATTCACCCCTCCACTTT. The variable domain in full, with the rest retrieved from reference TRBV5-8 and TRBJ1-6, is EAGVTQSPTHLIKTRGQQATLRCSPISGHTSVYWYQQALGLGLQFLLWYDEGEERNRGNFPPRFSGRQFPNYSSELNVNALELEDSALYLCASSFRRVQNSPLHFGNGTRLTVT.

This sequence joins TRBV6-5 and TRBJ1-6; possibly TRBD1 for D (5 bases). Germline assignment: CDR1 MNHEY and CDR2 SVGAGI. V lost 6 bases and J 0 bases, leaving 9 bases between the germline ends. The CDR3 loop spans 15 amino acids. CDR3 protein: CASRGQSSYNSPLHF. CDR3 nucleotides: TGTGCCAGCAGGGGGCAAAGCTCCTATAATTCACCCCTCCACTTT.

The V gene is TRBV2, the J gene TRBJ2-7; D gene unclear. V shed 2 bases and J shed 4 bases, with 9 bases lying between them. The CDR3 consists of 13 residues. Germline CDR1 SNHLY, CDR2 FYNNEI. For the CDR3, the DNA is TGTGCCAGCAGTGAAACTCTCTTTTACGAGCAGTACTTC. Translated, it gives CASSETLFYEQYF.